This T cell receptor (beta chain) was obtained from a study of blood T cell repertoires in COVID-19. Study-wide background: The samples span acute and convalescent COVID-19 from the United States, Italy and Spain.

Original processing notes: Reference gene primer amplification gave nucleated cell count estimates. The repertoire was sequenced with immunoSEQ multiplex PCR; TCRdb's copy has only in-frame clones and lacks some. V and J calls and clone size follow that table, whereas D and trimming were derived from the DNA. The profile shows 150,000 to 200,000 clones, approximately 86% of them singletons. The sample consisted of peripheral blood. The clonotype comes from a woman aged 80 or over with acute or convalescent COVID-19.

The CDR3 sequence: CASSHSRYSTDTQYF. CDR3 DNA sequence: TGCGCCAGCAGCCATTCGCGGTACAGCACAGATACGCAGTATTTT. The genes are TRBV5-1 and TRBJ2-3; D is undetermined. Germline V CDR1 and CDR2: SGHRS, YFSETQ. This CDR3 region has 15 residues. Trimming removed 4 bases from V and 0 bases from J, with 12 bases in between.